The rows below give T cell receptor beta chains drawn from one sample of a study of blood T cells in healthy people across ages. TCRdb reanalysed the 5' RACE reads using MiXCR and keeps one entry per CDR3 protein. The data contain approximately 2,000,000 distinct CDR3 sequences, about two fifths of them seen just once; the ten biggest clones take up roughly 24%. The sample comprised blood. The receptors were sampled from a human donor in good health. The CDR3 runs from the conserved cysteine through the conserved F or W. Each record gives: D gene, J gene, clone size, V gene, CDR3 protein, CDR3 DNA. The D gene is left open where the match is weak. Where a row states a size, it is once, few, many or the class of an expanded clone; other rows omit it.

d_gene: .
j_gene: TRBJ2-4
abundance: few
v_gene: TRBV12-3/TRBV12-4
CDR3aa: CASSLSQVGEQYF
CDR3nt: TGTGCCAGCAGTTTGAGCCAGGTAGGGGAGCAGTACTTC

d_gene: .
j_gene: TRBJ1-5
abundance: .
v_gene: TRBV20-1
CDR3aa: CSARDYREGNQPQHF
CDR3nt: TGCAGTGCTAGAGACTACAGGGAGGGCAATCAGCCCCAGCATTTT

d_gene: .
j_gene: TRBJ2-5
abundance: .
v_gene: TRBV5-1
CDR3aa: CASSLESWTEYDQETQYF
CDR3nt: TGCGCCAGCAGCTTGGAATCCTGGACAGAATACGACCAAGAGACCCAGTACTTC

d_gene: .
j_gene: TRBJ1-2
abundance: .
v_gene: TRBV5-1
CDR3aa: CASREDRYGYTF
CDR3nt: TGCGCCAGCAGAGAGGATCGGTATGGCTACACCTTC

d_gene: TRBD2
j_gene: TRBJ2-1
abundance: few
v_gene: TRBV7-2
CDR3aa: CASSLPSGGRNEQFF
CDR3nt: TGTGCCAGCAGCTTACCCAGCGGGGGGCGCAATGAGCAGTTCTTC

d_gene: .
j_gene: TRBJ1-5
abundance: .
v_gene: TRBV15
CDR3aa: CATSRLKEGRRPQHF
CDR3nt: TGTGCCACCAGCAGACTGAAGGAGGGGCGACGGCCCCAGCATTTT

d_gene: TRBD1
j_gene: TRBJ1-1
abundance: .
v_gene: TRBV7-2
CDR3aa: CASSRDRGTTEAFF
CDR3nt: TGTGCCAGCAGCAGAGACAGGGGGACCACTGAAGCTTTCTTT

d_gene: TRBD2
j_gene: TRBJ2-5
abundance: .
v_gene: TRBV4-3
CDR3aa: CASSQDSDSGDQETQYF
CDR3nt: TGCGCCAGCAGCCAAGATTCGGATAGCGGGGACCAAGAGACCCAGTACTTC

d_gene: .
j_gene: TRBJ2-1
abundance: .
v_gene: TRBV20-1
CDR3aa: CSARSRGGTYNEQFF
CDR3nt: TGCAGTGCTAGATCTAGGGGGGGCACCTACAATGAGCAGTTCTTC

d_gene: .
j_gene: TRBJ2-7
abundance: many
v_gene: TRBV12-3/TRBV12-4
CDR3aa: CASSSGDEQYF
CDR3nt: TGTGCCAGCAGCTCAGGGGACGAGCAGTACTTC

d_gene: .
j_gene: TRBJ2-4
abundance: .
v_gene: TRBV3-1
CDR3aa: CASSQVLGPQSSKNIQYF
CDR3nt: TGTGCCAGCAGCCAAGTCTTAGGACCACAGTCGTCTAAAAACATTCAGTACTTC

d_gene: .
j_gene: TRBJ2-7
abundance: .
v_gene: TRBV14
CDR3aa: CASSQWSGSYEQYF
CDR3nt: TGTGCCAGCAGCCAATGGAGCGGTTCCTACGAGCAGTACTTC

d_gene: TRBD1
j_gene: TRBJ1-1
abundance: .
v_gene: TRBV20-1
CDR3aa: CSPKGARSETEAFF
CDR3nt: TGCAGTCCAAAGGGGGCCCGGAGTGAAACTGAAGCTTTCTTT

d_gene: .
j_gene: TRBJ2-5
abundance: .
v_gene: TRBV29-1
CDR3aa: CSATGISGGETQYF
CDR3nt: TGCAGCGCGACCGGTATTAGTGGCGGCGAGACCCAGTACTTC

d_gene: .
j_gene: TRBJ2-1
abundance: few
v_gene: TRBV6-5
CDR3aa: CASSYSNMGFEQFF
CDR3nt: TGTGCCAGCAGTTACTCGAACATGGGTTTTGAGCAGTTCTTC

d_gene: TRBD1
j_gene: TRBJ1-5
abundance: .
v_gene: TRBV15
CDR3aa: CATSRKGQGVNQPQHF
CDR3nt: TGTGCCACCAGCAGGAAGGGACAGGGCGTCAATCAGCCCCAGCATTTT

d_gene: .
j_gene: TRBJ2-1
abundance: few
v_gene: TRBV29-1
CDR3aa: CSVEPDNEQFF
CDR3nt: TGCAGCGTTGAACCAGACAATGAGCAGTTCTTC

d_gene: .
j_gene: TRBJ2-2
abundance: .
v_gene: TRBV10-3
CDR3aa: CAISDVVGGELFF
CDR3nt: TGTGCCATCAGTGATGTAGTTGGCGGGGAGCTGTTTTTT

d_gene: TRBD1
j_gene: TRBJ2-1
abundance: few
v_gene: TRBV5-1
CDR3aa: CASSLTPGQGVYNEQFF
CDR3nt: TGCGCCAGCAGCTTGACACCGGGACAGGGGGTTTACAATGAGCAGTTCTTC

d_gene: TRBD2
j_gene: TRBJ2-1
abundance: .
v_gene: TRBV7-9
CDR3aa: CASSLFGGGDDEQFF
CDR3nt: TGTGCCAGCAGCTTATTTGGCGGGGGGGACGATGAGCAGTTCTTC

d_gene: TRBD2
j_gene: TRBJ2-1
abundance: .
v_gene: TRBV29-1
CDR3aa: CSAGLAGWGEQFF
CDR3nt: TGCAGCGCCGGACTAGCGGGGTGGGGTGAGCAGTTCTTC

d_gene: TRBD2
j_gene: TRBJ2-1
abundance: .
v_gene: TRBV12-3/TRBV12-4
CDR3aa: CASRWTSGPSSYNEQFF
CDR3nt: TGTGCCAGCAGATGGACTAGCGGCCCGAGCTCCTACAATGAGCAGTTCTTC

d_gene: .
j_gene: TRBJ1-1
abundance: .
v_gene: TRBV20-1
CDR3aa: CSLAQGNTEAFF
CDR3nt: TGCAGTCTTGCACAGGGAAACACTGAAGCTTTCTTT

d_gene: .
j_gene: TRBJ2-5
abundance: .
v_gene: TRBV7-9
CDR3aa: CASSQTATETQYF
CDR3nt: TGTGCCAGCAGCCAGACAGCTACAGAGACCCAGTACTTC

d_gene: .
j_gene: TRBJ2-7
abundance: .
v_gene: TRBV12-3/TRBV12-4
CDR3aa: CASSFDRASGDCYEQYF
CDR3nt: TGTGCCAGCAGTTTCGATAGGGCTTCGGGGGACTGCTACGAGCAGTACTTC

d_gene: .
j_gene: TRBJ2-5
abundance: .
v_gene: TRBV28
CDR3aa: CASSLPGRTETQYF
CDR3nt: TGTGCCAGCAGTTTACCAGGGAGAACGGAGACCCAGTACTTC

d_gene: .
j_gene: TRBJ1-2
abundance: few
v_gene: TRBV28
CDR3aa: CASRQRPGQFYGYTF
CDR3nt: TGTGCCAGCAGGCAACGGCCCGGACAGTTCTATGGCTACACCTTC

d_gene: .
j_gene: TRBJ2-2
abundance: few
v_gene: TRBV6-5
CDR3aa: CASSYIEILGRRNTGELFF
CDR3nt: TGTGCCAGCAGTTACATCGAAATACTCGGACGGCGGAACACCGGGGAGCTGTTTTTT

d_gene: .
j_gene: TRBJ1-2
abundance: .
v_gene: TRBV5-1
CDR3aa: CASSWYTGLGDSYGYTF
CDR3nt: TGCGCCAGCAGCTGGTATACGGGTTTGGGGGATTCCTATGGCTACACCTTC

d_gene: .
j_gene: TRBJ1-2
abundance: few
v_gene: TRBV2
CDR3aa: CASSEGRGYYGYTF
CDR3nt: TGTGCCAGCAGTGAGGGTAGGGGCTACTATGGCTACACCTTC

d_gene: .
j_gene: TRBJ1-2
abundance: .
v_gene: TRBV18
CDR3aa: CASSEGPHFGYTF
CDR3nt: TGTGCCAGCTCAGAGGGACCGCATTTTGGCTACACCTTC

d_gene: .
j_gene: TRBJ1-5
abundance: .
v_gene: TRBV6-5
CDR3aa: CASSHDRLGNQPQHF
CDR3nt: TGTGCCAGCAGTCATGACAGGCTAGGCAATCAGCCCCAGCATTTT

d_gene: TRBD1
j_gene: TRBJ1-6
abundance: .
v_gene: TRBV7-2
CDR3aa: CASSLDGQGAESPLHF
CDR3nt: TGTGCCAGCAGCTTAGATGGGCAGGGGGCGGAATCACCCCTCCACTTT

d_gene: .
j_gene: TRBJ1-1
abundance: .
v_gene: TRBV4-3
CDR3aa: CASSQEWGSTEAFF
CDR3nt: TGCGCCAGCAGCCAAGAGTGGGGTTCCACTGAAGCTTTCTTT

d_gene: .
j_gene: TRBJ1-1
abundance: once
v_gene: TRBV29-1
CDR3aa: CSVAEYTEAFF
CDR3nt: TGCAGCGTTGCAGAATACACTGAAGCTTTCTTT

d_gene: .
j_gene: TRBJ2-5
abundance: few
v_gene: TRBV6-2/TRBV6-3
CDR3aa: CASSFSGAPLQETQYF
CDR3nt: TGTGCCAGCAGTTTTTCGGGGGCCCCCCTCCAAGAGACCCAGTACTTC

d_gene: .
j_gene: TRBJ2-5
abundance: .
v_gene: TRBV7-9
CDR3aa: CASGPQGNPQETQYF
CDR3nt: TGTGCCAGCGGCCCACAGGGAAACCCACAAGAGACCCAGTACTTC